Presented here are 22 T cell receptor beta chains from one specimen sequenced in a study of beta chain features in type 1 diabetes. Isolated RNA was reverse transcribed in full, so expressed TCRB transcripts were sequenced. Using immunoSEQ multiplex PCR, the repertoire was profiled, and TCRdb retains in-frame clones only, with some absent. The sample has under 550,000 clones; roughly 11% are singletons. The sequenced sample consisted of naive CD4+ T cells from blood. These receptor sequences come from a woman between 18 and 29 years old in good health.

The rearrangement uses TRBV4-2 and TRBJ2-1, with 7 bases lining up with TRBD1. The germline CDR1 and CDR2 sequences are LGHNA and YNFKEQ. The trim removed 4 bases at V and 5 bases at J, leaving 17 bases unmatched. There are 18 residues in the CDR3. The CDR3 spells CASSPKRLTGESNNEQFF. CDR3 bases: TGTGCCAGCAGCCCTAAGCGATTAACAGGGGAGTCTAACAATGAGCAGTTCTTC.

This clone has only a few counts. The chain employs TRBV7-8 and TRBJ1-2; 7 nucleotides match TRBD1. The CDR3 is 13 residues long. The germline V gene encodes CDR1 SGHVS and CDR2 FQNEAQ. The V segment lost 4 bases and the J segment 5 bases; nucleotides outside the gene matches: 4. The CDR3: CASSSRQGYGYTF. Written as DNA, the CDR3 is TGTGCCAGCAGCTCCCGACAGGGATATGGCTACACCTTC.

The chain has TRBV15 and TRBJ2-6; 7 bases fit TRBD1. This CDR3 spans 16 amino acids. V shed 1 base, J shed 1 base, and the junction held 1 base outside the gene matches. Germline CDR1 LNHNV, CDR2 YYDKDF (reference sequence). DNA of the CDR3: TGTGCCACCAGCAGAGGGGACAGTTCTGGGGCCAACGTCCTGACTTTC. Translating it yields CATSRGDSSGANVLTF.

The V gene is TRBV19, the J gene TRBJ2-3; 9 bases fit TRBD2. CDR3 length equals 15 residues. V lost 4 bases to trimming and J lost 5 bases; unmatched junction nucleotides: 7. Germline V gene lookup returns CDR1 LNHDA and CDR2 SQIVND (reference sequence). CDR3 region: CASSSGRAGGDTQYF. As DNA, the CDR3 is TGTGCCAGTAGTAGCGGGAGGGCCGGTGGAGATACGCAGTATTTT.

The rearrangement links TRBV27 to TRBJ2-1, with D possibly TRBD1 on 6 matching bases. The CDR3 is made up of 15 amino acids. The V end was cut by 5 bases, the J end by 1 base, with 12 bases between. Germline V gene sequence: CDR1 MNHEY, CDR2 SMNVEV (reference sequence). CDR3 region: CASSPSTGSYNEQFF. For the CDR3, the DNA is TGTGCCAGCAGTCCAAGCACAGGGTCCTACAATGAGCAGTTCTTC.

This chain joins TRBV7-3 and TRBJ2-1; a possible D gene is TRBD1 (6 bases). The CDR3 has 15 amino acids. V lost 2 bases and J lost 3, with 11 bases in between. In germline, CDR1 is SGHTA, CDR2 FQGTGA. The CDR3 DNA reads TGTGCCAGCAGCTTATTAGGGGGAGACTACAATGAGCAGTTCTTC. Translation: CASSLLGGDYNEQFF.

The sample holds many counts of this clone. V usage is TRBV25-1 and J usage is TRBJ2-3, with a tentative D call TRBD2 (6 bases). In germline, CDR1 is MGHDK, CDR2 SYGVNS. The CDR3 covers 15 residues. Trimming took off 3 bases at V and 4 bases at J, with 14 bases between the two ends. CDR3 in DNA: TGTGCCAGCAGTGATCTAGCGCGTGCTCCAGATACGCAGTATTTT. It translates to CASSDLARAPDTQYF.

V gene TRBV5-1 combines with J gene TRBJ1-2; no reliable D call. CDR1 is SGHRS, CDR2 YFSETQ, per germline. V lost 3 bases, J lost 7 bases, and 16 bases lay in between. The CDR3 totals 14 residues. CDR3 coding DNA: TGCGCCAGCAGCTCTGAGGTCCGGGCCGGTGGCTACACCTTC. Translation: CASSSEVRAGGYTF.

V usage is TRBV10-3 and J usage is TRBJ1-1; D call uncertain. There are 13 residues in the CDR3. Trimming removed 5 bases from V and 3 bases from J, with 10 bases in between. From germline, CDR1 is ENHRY and CDR2 SYGVKD. In DNA form, the CDR3 reads TGTGCCATCAGTTACGACCGAGACACTGAAGCTTTCTTT. Amino acids: CAISYDRDTEAFF.

The V and J genes are TRBV7-8 and TRBJ2-3, with 9 positions matching TRBD1. The CDR3 is 15 residues long. Trimming cost V 3 bases and J 7 bases; bases outside gene matches: 8. Germline V gene lookup returns CDR1 SGHVS and CDR2 FQNEAQ. CDR3 sequence reads: CASSFRQGEANTQYF. The CDR3 DNA reads TGTGCCAGCAGCTTTCGACAGGGGGAGGCCAATACGCAGTATTTT.

This clone was seen a handful of times. In the same sample, other DNA sequences code for this CDR3. V is TRBV7-2 and J is TRBJ2-1; 14 bases agree with TRBD2. The ends lost 1 base at V and 9 bases at J; junction bases unmatched: 5. The CDR3 covers 16 residues. Germline V gene data show CDR1 as SGHTA and CDR2 as FQGNSA. CDR3 amino acids: CASSLGLAGGRGEQFF. The CDR3 DNA reads as TGTGCCAGCAGCTTAGGACTAGCGGGAGGGCGAGGTGAGCAGTTCTTC.

The chain links TRBV11-1 to TRBJ2-6; the D is unclear. The germline V gene has CDR1 SGHAT and CDR2 FQDESV (reference sequence). The CDR3 contains 13 residues. Trimming left V 8 bases short and J 1 base short, with 6 bases between. The CDR3 region has the DNA TGTGCCAGCGCAAGTTCTGGGGCCAACGTCCTGACTTTC. Amino acids: CASASSGANVLTF. The full variable domain, in which reference TRBV11-1 and TRBJ2-6 provide the parts outside the CDR3, is EAEVAQSPRYKITEKSQAVAFWCDPISGHATLYWYRQILGQGPELLVQFQDESVVDDSQLPKDRFSAERLKGVDSTLKIQPAELGDSAMYLCASASSGANVLTFGAGSRLTVL.

This rearrangement joins TRBV5-6 to TRBJ2-1; possibly TRBD1 for D (5 bases). CDR1 and CDR2 (germline): SGHDT, YYEEEE. There are 16 residues in the CDR3. The germline V and J ends were trimmed by 0 bases and 4 bases, with 14 bases remaining between them. The CDR3 sequence is CASSLGGQISYNEQFF. CDR3 coding DNA: TGTGCCAGCAGCTTGGGGGGCCAAATTTCATACAATGAGCAGTTCTTC.

The chain combines TRBV4-3 with TRBJ2-2, with 7 positions matching TRBD1. This CDR3 spans 15 amino acids. The V and J ends lost 4 bases and 0 bases, in that order; junction bases with no gene match: 2. The V gene's germline CDR1 is LGHNA and CDR2 YSLEER. Here the CDR3 reads CASSRTGANTGELFF. In DNA, the CDR3 is TGCGCCAGCAGCCGGACAGGAGCGAACACCGGGGAGCTGTTTTTT.

Many counts were recorded for this clone. Distinct nucleotide sequences in the sample also encode this CDR3. The genes are TRBV9 and TRBJ2-6; D gene uncertain. CDR3 length: 15 amino acids. V lost 0 bases and J 1 base, leaving 5 bases between the germline ends. CDR1 is SGDLS, CDR2 YYNGEE, per germline. Here the CDR3 DNA reads TGTGCCAGCAGCGTAGTAGGATCTGGGGCCAACGTCCTGACTTTC. It specifies CASSVVGSGANVLTF.

This clone has only a few counts. The CDR3 DNA reads TGTGCCAGCTCAAGTGGGACAGGGAGAGAGACCCAGTACTTC. The encoded protein is CASSSGTGRETQYF. The rearrangement links TRBV18 to TRBJ2-5; 9 bases are a match to TRBD1. The trim removed 5 bases at V and 4 bases at J, leaving 5 bases unmatched. CDR1 is KGHSH, CDR2 LQKENI, per germline. The CDR3 runs 14 residues.

This clone has only a few counts. This sequence joins TRBV10-3 and TRBJ2-1; 7 bases fit TRBD2. V gave up 3 bases and J gave up 2 bases; unmatched junction bases: 7. Germline V lookup: CDR1 ENHRY, CDR2 SYGVKD. The length of the CDR3 is 16 residues. The CDR3 sequence is CAISDGTTRTYNEQFF. The CDR3 DNA reads TGTGCCATCAGTGACGGGACTACGAGGACCTACAATGAGCAGTTCTTC.

In its sample, this clone was seen a few times. At one of its ends the junction is not consistent with the germline gene, which may arise from a read error. This chain uses TRBV7-7 with TRBJ2-5; 8 bases match TRBD1. The length of the CDR3 is 15 residues. Looked up from germline, CDR1 is SSHAT and CDR2 is FNYEAQ (reference sequence). The CDR3 is CASSLSSGGWETQYF. CDR3 nucleotide sequence: TGTGCTAGCAGCTTAAGTTCAGGGGGCTGGGAGACCCAGTACTTC.

DNA for the CDR3: TGTGCCAGTTCCGCACTCCGGGACAGGGGCGAAAAACTGTTTTTT. Amino acids: CASSALRDRGEKLFF. The chain couples TRBV28 to TRBJ1-4; 10 bases align to TRBD1. The V segment lost 9 bases and the J segment 8 bases; nucleotides outside the gene matches: 12. This CDR3 is 15 amino acids long. CDR1 MDHEN and CDR2 SYDVKM come from the germline V gene.

This chain joins TRBV7-8 and TRBJ2-7, with TRBD2 matching 8 bases. The junction had 6 bases not matched to a gene; V was cut back by 5 bases and J by 0 bases. The CDR3 covers 15 residues. Germline V gene sequence: CDR1 SGHVS, CDR2 FQNEAQ. In DNA, the CDR3 is TGTGCCAGCAGCCGTAGCGGGGTGTACTCCTACGAGCAGTACTTC. Its translation is CASSRSGVYSYEQYF.

The chain uses TRBV30 and TRBJ2-5; D not certain. CDR3 size: 15 residues. Looked up from germline, CDR1 is GTSNPN and CDR2 is SVGIG (reference sequence). Trimming left V 0 bases short and J 5 bases short, with 16 bases between. The DNA for the CDR3 is TGTGCCTGGAGTGTAGGGAAGGGAAACGGGGAGACCCAGTACTTC. Translation gives CAWSVGKGNGETQYF.

The V call is TRBV6-6, the J call TRBJ2-3; D not certain. V lost 6 bases, J lost 6 bases, and 7 bases lay in between. Germline CDR1 is MNHNY and CDR2 is SVGAGI (reference sequence). CDR3 length: 11 residues. The CDR3 loop is CASRNKDTQYF. CDR3 sequence (DNA): TGTGCCAGCAGAAACAAGGATACGCAGTATTTT.